Only a few counts were recorded for the clone carrying this TCR beta chain. Its cognate antigen is unknown. Study-level points and caveats: Tumor memory CD4+ T cell TCR gene usage clustered with blood and lymph node memory CD4+ cells and lymph node naive CD4+ cells. Tumor-infiltrating Treg TCR alpha and beta sequences overlapped most with tumor naive CD4+ T cells, then blood naive.

Full-length variable regions came from constant-region reverse primers plus semi-nested Nested Universal Primer A PCR. TCRdb recomputed calls from the 5' RACE reads with MiXCR, one row per CDR3 protein. The sample consists of about 50,000 distinct CDR3 sequences, around 26% of them appearing once. Naive CD4+ cells had CD25+ Tregs removed. V shed 5 bases and J shed 11 bases, with 21 bases lying between them. The CDR3 runs to 14 residues. Germline V gene lookup returns CDR1 MNHNS and CDR2 SASEGT. V usage is TRBV6-1 and J usage is TRBJ1-1; no clear D. The specimen was naive CD4+ T cells sorted from blood. Noted subset: naive CD4+ T cells, CD4+CD45RA+CD25-. The sequence derives from a female donor with breast cancer. In DNA form, the CDR3 reads TGTGCCAGCAGTCCGACCTGGGAAGTCCCTGGGGCTTTCTTT. This sequence encodes CASSPTWEVPGAFF.